This T cell receptor (beta chain) appears in the sequencing data of a study of blood T cell repertoires in COVID-19. Study in general: Spain, Italy and the United States supplied samples that represented acute and convalescent COVID-19. From T cells, B-cell-depleted T cells, or PBMCs came the material, which was cDNA or gDNA.

In the authors' workflow: Reference gene primer amplification yielded estimated nucleated cell counts. Some clones are missing from TCRdb's copy, which holds only in-frame ones; the method was immunoSEQ multiplex PCR. The V and J calls and clone size are taken from that table; D and trimming were inferred from the DNA. The sample holds approximately 500,000 clones; over 75% are singletons and the top ten take about 3.2%. Germline lookup yields CDR1 SGHDN and CDR2 FVKESK. The V end was cut by 1 base, the J end by 7 bases, with 16 bases between. This CDR3 contains 15 residues. Sequencing was done on a sample of peripheral blood. The receptor was isolated from a human donor in a cohort sampled during active COVID-19. The V gene is TRBV14, the J gene TRBJ1-2; TRBD1 is a possible D gene (5 bases). The DNA of the CDR3 is TGTGCCAGCAGCCAAGGGTCGCAGGGTTTGAGTGGCTACACCTTC. Its translation is CASSQGSQGLSGYTF.